This T cell receptor beta chain was found in a study of shared clonotypes between healthy human individuals (dated by TCRdb to 2018 to 2020). Some background on the complete study: The cohort included three men and a couple of women between 18 and 49 years of age. To increase sequencing depth and limit assay-specific biases, different laboratories used diverse techniques to prepare libraries and sequence TCR repertoires. Blood TCR repertoires of about five healthy adults were deeply sequenced to estimate repertoire size and the extent of clonotype sharing between individuals. Between about 0.85 and 10 billion PBMCs per donor were obtained by leukapheresis. For each donor, CD4 naive and CD4 memory were each run on three plates, CD8 naive on two plates, and CD8 memory on one plate. Broad study findings and their caveats: Incomplete sequencing was indicated by rarefaction of sorted-subset datasets, despite the large sequencing depth. Pairwise subsampling led to the expectation that sequencing depth would affect the degree of clonotype sharing among donors. The genetic and exposure-history diversity represented was limited by the small number of donors. Sharing across a few donors was observed for approximately 5% of naive CD4, 3% to 4% of naive CD8, roughly 2.3% of memory CD4, and roughly 0.43% of memory CD8 clonotypes. Clonotypes shared by all four sorted-subset donors showed higher generation probabilities than non-shared clonotypes. Sampling was restricted to blood, and TCR repertoires in tissue are likely to differ from TCR repertoires in blood. Naive subsets generally had larger estimated clonotype richness than memory subsets did.

Using the deep immunoSEQ assay, multiplex PCR amplified TCR CDR3 regions from genomic DNA. For each cell subset, the extracted genomic DNA was distributed evenly across all wells of several immunoSEQ 96-well plates, and each plate served as one replicate. For sorted subsets, 150 to 250 ng of genomic DNA, equivalent to 25,000 to 35,000 T cell genomes, went into each replicate PCR. Purified libraries were measured with a Qubit 3.0 fluorometer, size-checked on a Bioanalyzer 2100, and measured again with the KAPA Library Quantification kit. Every immunoSEQ 96-well plate was sequenced on a separate single-read 150-cycle Illumina NextSeq 550 flow cell. Per the original workflow: Because only junctional sequences without quality scores were contained in the immunoSEQ output, filtering matching that applied to full-length reads could not be performed. Sequences were annotated with PyIR, a Python wrapper for IgBLAST v1.9, and V/J genes and CDR3 were assigned using IMGT germline references. Any read was removed if the V/J assignment was weak (E-value above 1e-6), the CDR3 was missing, or the read contained stop codons, out-of-frame junctions, or ambiguous translated residues. A V3J clonotype was defined by an identical inferred V gene, J gene, and CDR3 amino acid sequence. The percentage overlap between two repertoires was calculated by dividing the number of shared unique clonotypes by the size of the smaller repertoire. Repertoire richness was assessed with RTK rarefaction, the Chao1 estimator, and Recon v2.1 estimates of unobserved clonotypes. For all TCRbeta clonotypes obtained by the gDNA method from a few donors, generation probabilities were computed with OLGA. Drawn from immuneACCESS, this table holds only the in-frame rearrangements with V and J called that TCRdb kept. Clones are partly lost; checked studies trace under half to an unresolved V gene and leave the rest unexplained. V and J calls and clone size follow that table, whereas D and trimming were derived from the DNA. In all, the sample holds 1,500,000 or so clones, and 96% of those were seen once. 0.95% to 1.5% of the sample is in the top ten clones.

About this clone itself: The specificity of this receptor is unknown. No quality values exist for individual bases; no much larger clone is one base distant.

Healthy HIV-negative adults with no recently reported acute infections or vaccinations were included as donors. Every donor was a Caucasian adult living in Nashville, Tennessee, USA. CD4+ T cells were enriched by magnetic negative selection; naive cells were then positively selected on CD45RA, and the negative fraction formed the memory subset. Blood was collected by leukapheresis, and PBMCs were isolated by Ficoll-Histopaque density gradient centrifugation and then cryopreserved in liquid nitrogen vapor phase. Purity and quantity of every magnetically sorted T cell population were checked by analytical flow cytometry. Genomic DNA was isolated from each sorted fraction and quantified by UV absorbance on a Nanodrop 2000c. Relative to germline, V is 8 bases shorter and J is 3 bases shorter, with 17 bases between their ends. As encoded in the germline V gene, CDR1 is MNHEY while CDR2 is SVGAGI. The CDR3 contains 14 residues, cysteine and phenylalanine counted. The sequence is cut down to CDR3 DNA, 42 bases in frame from base 1.

The sample consisted of naive CD4+ T cells sorted from blood. This sample's cell subset or site label indicates: CD45RA+ positively selected. The sequence was collected from a man aged 25 to 45 in good health. The rearranged segments are TRBV6-5 and TRBJ2-7; TRBD1 is perhaps the D gene, given 6 matching bases. In nucleotide form, the sequence is TGTGCCAGCCGAAGATACAGGGAAGGCTACGAGCAGTACTTC. Its product reads: CASRRYREGYEQYF.